One and the same sample provided the 6 T cell receptor beta chains below, sequenced in a study of blood T cell repertoires in COVID-19. Repertoires were generated with immunoSEQ multiplex PCR, while TCRdb's copy carries only in-frame clones and drops some. The sample contains 24,000 or so clones, 80% to 90% of which appear only once. Sequenced: peripheral blood. These receptors were obtained from a human donor in a cohort sampled during active COVID-19. The donor label of this sample is uncertain.

The CDR3 nucleotides are TGTGCCAGCAAGGCGACTGGGACCCAGTACTTC. Translated, it gives CASKATGTQYF. The V and J genes are TRBV12-3 or TRBV12-4 and TRBJ2-5, with D unresolved. Trimming left V 7 bases short and J 7 bases short, with 10 bases between. This CDR3 is 11 amino acids long.

This clone was seen only once. The rearrangement links TRBV19 to TRBJ1-5; the match to TRBD1 covers 8 bases. Germline V gene sequence: CDR1 LNHDA, CDR2 SQIVND (reference sequence). The CDR3 has 14 amino acids. J gave up 9 bases and V 6 bases, and 10 bases lay outside the gene matches. The CDR3 is CASSRSGTGLPQHF. As DNA, the CDR3 is TGTGCCAGTAGCCGGTCCGGGACAGGTCTGCCCCAGCATTTT.

The V gene is TRBV5-1, the J gene TRBJ1-2; possible D gene TRBD1, 6 bases. The V gene lost 3 bases and the J gene lost 0 bases, with 9 bases spanning the gap. Germline V gene data show CDR1 as SGHRS and CDR2 as YFSETQ. The CDR3 consists of 14 residues. The CDR3, as DNA: TGCGCCAGCAGCTCCCAGGGGTCTAACTATGGCTACACCTTC. It is translated as CASSSQGSNYGYTF.

Here the CDR3 DNA reads TGCAGCGCTGGGGACAGTAACTATGGCTACACCTTC. It encodes CSAGDSNYGYTF. The V gene is TRBV29-1, the J gene TRBJ1-2; 7 positions match TRBD1. CDR1 is SQVTM and CDR2 is ANQGSEA in the germline V gene. The CDR3 sequence is 12 residues long. Trimming cost V 7 bases and J 1 base; bases outside gene matches: 3.

This chain links TRBV12-3 or TRBV12-4 with TRBJ2-5, with TRBD2 matching over 8 bases. Unmatched junction bases numbered 5, after V lost 10 bases and J lost 4 bases. The CDR3 covers 12 residues. The CDR3 reads CAIPRGGETQYF. CDR3 in DNA: TGTGCCATCCCTCGGGGGGGAGAGACCCAGTACTTC.

V gene TRBV18 combines with J gene TRBJ1-5; weak D call: TRBD1 (5 bases). CDR3 length equals 16 residues. Germline V gene lookup returns CDR1 KGHSH and CDR2 LQKENI. Trimming pared 2 bases from V and 2 bases from J, leaving 13 bases between. CDR3 amino acids: CASSPNQGGRNQPQHF. As DNA, the CDR3 is TGTGCCAGCTCACCAAATCAGGGTGGGCGCAATCAGCCCCAGCATTTT.